Below, one T cell receptor beta chain is given with its context. This sample was taken from a study of PD-1 blockade in mismatch repair-deficient tumors. Germline loops: CDR1 SNHLY, CDR2 FYNNEI. The CDR3 consists of 18 residues. Trimming left V 1 base short and J 4 bases short, with 22 bases between. Profiled with immunoSEQ multiplex PCR; TCRdb holds only in-frame clones, not every one. The sample holds about 40,000 clones; roughly 80% are singletons and the top ten take about 20%. The input for sequencing was peripheral blood, taken 4 weeks after starting pembrolizumab. The J gene is TRBJ1-2, the V gene TRBV2; TRBD1 might be the D (5 bases). The receptor's source is an adult with mismatch repair-deficient cancer. The CDR3 is CASSEVPTAALRAYGYTF. The CDR3 bases are TGTGCCAGCAGTGAAGTTCCGACAGCCGCCTTGCGCGCCTATGGCTACACCTTC.